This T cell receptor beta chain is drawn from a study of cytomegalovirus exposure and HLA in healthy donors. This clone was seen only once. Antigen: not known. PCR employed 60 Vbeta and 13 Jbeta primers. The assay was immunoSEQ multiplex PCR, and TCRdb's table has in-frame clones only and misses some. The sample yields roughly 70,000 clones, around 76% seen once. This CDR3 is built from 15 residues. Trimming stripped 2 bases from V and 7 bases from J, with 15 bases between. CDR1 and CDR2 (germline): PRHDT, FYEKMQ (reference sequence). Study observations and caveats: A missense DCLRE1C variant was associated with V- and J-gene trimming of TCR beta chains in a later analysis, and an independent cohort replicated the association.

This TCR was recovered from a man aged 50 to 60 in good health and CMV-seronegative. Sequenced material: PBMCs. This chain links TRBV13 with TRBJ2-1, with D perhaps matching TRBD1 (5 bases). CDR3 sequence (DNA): TGTGCCAGCAGCTTATTCTCTAGGGGATTGAATGAGCAGTTCTTC. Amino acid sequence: CASSLFSRGLNEQFF.